This T cell receptor (beta chain) was observed in a study of beta chain features in type 1 diabetes. Study in general: Cell yields, gender and age were similar in healthy donors and patients.

The investigators reverse transcribed all of the isolated RNA, so they sequenced expressed TCRB transcripts. Measured with immunoSEQ multiplex PCR; TCRdb has only the in-frame clones, and not every one. There are hundreds of thousands of clones in the sample; about 15% occur only once, and roughly 0.015% lies in the top ten. This clone was recorded a few times. Its antigen is undetermined. Within the sample, other DNA sequences also encode this same CDR3. General study results and limits: People with Type 1 diabetes carried modestly yet significantly shorter TCRB CDR3s in all four CD4+ subsets.

In germline, CDR1 is MDHEN, CDR2 SYDVKM. Deletions cut 6 bases from V and 2 bases from J, with 10 bases between. This CDR3 spans 13 amino acids. A sort by CD45RO/CCR7/CD25/CD127/CD95/CD27 yielded CD4+ naive, central memory, regulatory and stem cell-like memory cells. The genes are TRBV28 and TRBJ1-2; D call uncertain. Input material: naive CD4+ T cells from blood. The sequence derives from a man younger than 30 with type 1 diabetes. The CDR3 region has the DNA TGTGCCAGCAGCCTCACGCAGAACTATGGCTACACCTTC. This sequence encodes CASSLTQNYGYTF.